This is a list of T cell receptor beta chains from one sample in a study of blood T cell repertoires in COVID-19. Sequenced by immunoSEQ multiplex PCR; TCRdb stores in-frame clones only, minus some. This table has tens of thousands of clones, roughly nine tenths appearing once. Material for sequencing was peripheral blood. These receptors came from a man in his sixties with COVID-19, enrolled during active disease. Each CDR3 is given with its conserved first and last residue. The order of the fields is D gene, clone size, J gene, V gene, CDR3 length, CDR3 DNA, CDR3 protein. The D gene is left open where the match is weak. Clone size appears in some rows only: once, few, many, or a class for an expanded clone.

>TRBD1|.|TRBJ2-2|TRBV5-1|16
TGCGCCAGCAGCTTGGAGGGCAGGGGGCGCACCGGGGAGCTGTTTTTT
CASSLEGRGRTGELFF
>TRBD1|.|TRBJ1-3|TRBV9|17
TGTGCCAGCAGCGGTGAAGGGCCGACAGGGGGCCGAAACACCATATATTTT
CASSGEGPTGGRNTIYF
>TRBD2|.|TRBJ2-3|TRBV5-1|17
TGCGCCAGCAGCTTGGACGCTAGCGGGAGAATATCTGGTACGCAGTATTTT
CASSLDASGRISGTQYF
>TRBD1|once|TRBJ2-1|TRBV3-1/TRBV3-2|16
TGTGCCAGCACCCCTTTCCCGGGACAGGGGTACAATGAGCAGTTCTTC
CASTPFPGQGYNEQFF
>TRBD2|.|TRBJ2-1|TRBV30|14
TGTGCCTGGAGTGGGGAGGGAACCTACAATGAGCAGTTCTTC
CAWSGEGTYNEQFF
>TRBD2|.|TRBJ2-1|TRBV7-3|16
TGTGCCAGCAGCTTAAACCCTAGCGGGCTCTACAATGAGCAGTTCTTC
CASSLNPSGLYNEQFF
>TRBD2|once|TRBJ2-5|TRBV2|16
TGTGCCAGCAGTCCCGGGACTAGCGGGTACCAAGAGACCCAGTACTTC
CASSPGTSGYQETQYF
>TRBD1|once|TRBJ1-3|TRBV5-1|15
TGCGCCAGCAGCTCTTCTAGACAGGGAGGAAACACCATATATTTT
CASSSSRQGGNTIYF
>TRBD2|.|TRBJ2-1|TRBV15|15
TGTGCCACCAGCAGAGAATGGACTAGCAGCAATGAGCAGTTCTTC
CATSREWTSSNEQFF
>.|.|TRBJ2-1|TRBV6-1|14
TGTGCCAGCAGTGAAACGGGATCGGAGAATGAGCAGTTCTTC
CASSETGSENEQFF
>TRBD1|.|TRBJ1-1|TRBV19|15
TGTGCCTGTTCCGGACAGGCGAGGAGGAACACTGAAGCTTTCTTT
CACSGQARRNTEAFF
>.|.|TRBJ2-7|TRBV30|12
TGTGCCTGGAGTGTGGCCTCGGGGGAGCAGTACTTC
CAWSVASGEQYF
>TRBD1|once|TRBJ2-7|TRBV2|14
TGTGCCAGCATTTCCGGGACAGGGAACGACGAGCAGTACTTC
CASISGTGNDEQYF
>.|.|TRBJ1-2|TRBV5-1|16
TGCGCCAGCGCCACGGGGACACCCACGTCTAACTATGGCTACACCTTC
CASATGTPTSNYGYTF
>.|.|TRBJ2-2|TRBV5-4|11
TGTGCCTTCCGAAGGGGGGGGGAGCTGTTTTTT
CAFRRGGELFF
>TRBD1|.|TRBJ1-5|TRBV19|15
TGTGCCAGTAGACCGGGACAGAACGAGCAAGGGCCCCAGCATTTT
CASRPGQNEQGPQHF
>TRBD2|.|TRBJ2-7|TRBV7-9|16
TGTGCCAGCAGCCTATCACGACGGGGAGGGCTCTACGAGCAGTACTTC
CASSLSRRGGLYEQYF
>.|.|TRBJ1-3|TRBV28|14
TGTGCCAGCAGTCACACCCTCTCTGGAAACACCATATATTTT
CASSHTLSGNTIYF
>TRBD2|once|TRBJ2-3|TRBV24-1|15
TGTGCCACCAGTGATTGGAGCGGGAGGTCAGATACGCAGTATTTT
CATSDWSGRSDTQYF
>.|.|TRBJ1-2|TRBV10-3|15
TGTGCCATCAGTGAGGAGGCAACCCCCGGAAGAGGCTACACCTTC
CAISEEATPGRGYTF
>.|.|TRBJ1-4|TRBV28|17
TGTGCCAGCAGTTTATCCTCCGGGGGGGAACATAATGAAAAACTGTTTTTT
CASSLSSGGEHNEKLFF
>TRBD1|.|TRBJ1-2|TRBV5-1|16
TGCGCCAGCAGCTTCGGGACAGGGATTGAGAACTATGGCTACACCTTC
CASSFGTGIENYGYTF
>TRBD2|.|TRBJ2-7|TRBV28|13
TGTGCCAGTACTAGCGGGAGGGATTACGAGCAGTACTTC
CASTSGRDYEQYF
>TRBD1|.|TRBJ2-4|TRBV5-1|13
TGCGCCAGCAGCTTCGGACAGGGAGCCATTCAGTACTTC
CASSFGQGAIQYF
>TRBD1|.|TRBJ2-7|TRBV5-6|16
TGTGCCAGCAGCTTGGGGGGACAGGGTAGTAGCGACGAGCAGTACTTC
CASSLGGQGSSDEQYF
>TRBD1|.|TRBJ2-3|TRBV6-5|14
TGTGCCAGCGGCGCCAGGGGGAGCACAGATACGCAGTATTTT
CASGARGSTDTQYF
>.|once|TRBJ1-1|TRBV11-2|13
TGTGCCAGCAGCTTATCGGAGGCCACTGAAGCTTTCTTT
CASSLSEATEAFF
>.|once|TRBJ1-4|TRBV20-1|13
TGCAGTGCTAGTAGGCAGGATAATGAAAAACTGTTTTTT
CSASRQDNEKLFF
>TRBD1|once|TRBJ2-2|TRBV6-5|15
TGTGCCAGCAGGGAGCAGGGGGCGGAAACCGGGGAGCTGTTTTTT
CASREQGAETGELFF
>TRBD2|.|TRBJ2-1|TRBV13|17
TGTGCCAGCAGCCCCGGGACTAGCGGGATTTCCTACAATGAGCAGTTCTTC
CASSPGTSGISYNEQFF
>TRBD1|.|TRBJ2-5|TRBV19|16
TGTGCCAGTAGTATAGAAGCGACAGGGGTCCAAGAGACCCAGTACTTC
CASSIEATGVQETQYF
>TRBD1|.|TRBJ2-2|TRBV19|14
TGTGCCAGTGGGACAGCACAGCGCACCGGGGAGCTGTTTTTT
CASGTAQRTGELFF
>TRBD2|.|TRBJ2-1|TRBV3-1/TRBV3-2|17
TGTGCCAGCAGCCCCCCGGTGGGGCGGGAGCCCTACAATGAGCAGTTCTTC
CASSPPVGREPYNEQFF
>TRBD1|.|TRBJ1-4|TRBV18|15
TGTGCCAGCGCCATAGGACAGGGGGCCATGGAAAAACTGTTTTTT
CASAIGQGAMEKLFF
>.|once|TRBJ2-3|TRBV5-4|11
TGTGCCAGCAGCACAGTAGATACGCAGTATTTT
CASSTVDTQYF
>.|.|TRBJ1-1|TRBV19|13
TGTGCCAGTAGTATAGCGAGTGGCACTGAAGCTTTCTTT
CASSIASGTEAFF
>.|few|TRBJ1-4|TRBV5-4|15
TGTGCCAGCAGCTCAGGGACATCCCCCAATGAAAAACTGTTTTTT
CASSSGTSPNEKLFF
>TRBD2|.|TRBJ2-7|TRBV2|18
TGTGCCAGCAGTAGTCTGGGACTAGCGGGAGATACAGGGTACGAGCAGTACTTC
CASSSLGLAGDTGYEQYF
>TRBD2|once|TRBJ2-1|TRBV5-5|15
TGTGCCAGCAGCGTATGGTCGGTAGCGGGAGGCGAGCAGTTCTTC
CASSVWSVAGGEQFF
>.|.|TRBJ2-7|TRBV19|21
TGTGCCAGTAGTAGCCAAATCAGGGGACATTGGGGGGGAAGGATCTCCTACGAGCAGTACTTC
CASSSQIRGHWGGRISYEQYF
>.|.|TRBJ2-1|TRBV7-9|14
TGTGCCAGCAGCTTAGGGGTGCAGGGCAATGAGCAGTTCTTC
CASSLGVQGNEQFF
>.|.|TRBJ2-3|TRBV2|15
TGTGCCAGCAGTGACGCAGCGGCTAGCACAGATACGCAGTATTTT
CASSDAAASTDTQYF
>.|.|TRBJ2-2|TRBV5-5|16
TGTGCCAGCAGCATAACAGGGTTTAGTAACACCGGGGAGCTGTTTTTT
CASSITGFSNTGELFF
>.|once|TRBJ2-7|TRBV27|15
TGTGCCAGCAGTTTATTTACGGGGGGCCCCTACGAGCAGTACTTC
CASSLFTGGPYEQYF
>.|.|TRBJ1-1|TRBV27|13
TGTGCCAGCAGTATCATTCAGGGGACTGAAGCTTTCTTT
CASSIIQGTEAFF
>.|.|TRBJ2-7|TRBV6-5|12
TGTGCCAGCAGCCGTCAGGGCTACGAGCAGTACTTC
CASSRQGYEQYF
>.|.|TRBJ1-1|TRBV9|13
TGTGCCAGCAGCGCCCCTTCAGGAACTGAAGCTTTCTTT
CASSAPSGTEAFF
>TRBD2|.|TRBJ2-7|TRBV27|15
TGTGCCAGCAGTCCCTACCGGGAGGCAGCCTACGAGCAGTACTTC
CASSPYREAAYEQYF
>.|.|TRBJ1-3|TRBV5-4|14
TGTGCCAGCAGCTTGGGACAGGACGGAAACACCATATATTTT
CASSLGQDGNTIYF